The 28 T cell receptor beta chains below were found in one sample sequenced in a study of blood T cells in healthy people across ages. PCR was performed a second time for roughly 6 to 12 cycles using a sample-barcoded 5' primer and a J-beta primer mix. Each CDR3 protein gets one entry after TCRdb re-called the 5' RACE reads with MiXCR. In the table there are more than 650,000 distinct CDR3 sequences, roughly 50% of which are singletons. Sequencing input: blood. All receptors derive from a man aged 80 or over in good health.

The V gene is TRBV6-5, the J gene TRBJ2-7; TRBD2 aligns across 10 bases. CDR3 length equals 17 residues. The germline gives CDR1 MNHEY, CDR2 SVGAGI. Trimming cost V 2 bases and J 0 bases; bases outside gene matches: 7. The CDR3 DNA follows: TGTGCCAGCAGTTACGTCGGACTAGCGGAAAGCTCCTACGAGCAGTACTTC. It translates to CASSYVGLAESSYEQYF.

This chain connects TRBV3-1 to TRBJ1-5; D is ambiguous. This CDR3 contains 14 residues. Trimming left V 1 base short and J 7 bases short, with 11 bases between. Looked up from germline, CDR1 is LGHDT and CDR2 is YNNKEL (reference sequence). CDR3 sequence reads: CASSQGLLGQPQHF. The DNA for the CDR3 is TGTGCCAGCAGCCAAGGGCTCCTCGGGCAGCCCCAGCATTTT. Using reference TRBV3-1 and TRBJ1-5 for the parts outside the CDR3, the full variable domain is DTAVSQTPKYLVTQMGNDKSIKCEQNLGHDTMYWYKQDSKKFLKIMFSYNNKELIINETVPNRFSPKSPDKAHLNLHINSLELGDSAVYFCASSQGLLGQPQHFGDGTRLSIL.

This chain connects TRBV5-6 to TRBJ1-5; TRBD1 matches 8 bases. Germline assignment: CDR1 SGHDT and CDR2 YYEEEE. The V gene end was trimmed by 2 bases and the J gene end by 4 bases; junction bases not matched to a gene: 2. This CDR3 is 14 amino acids long. CDR3 in amino acids: CASSFYRGNQPQHF. The CDR3 region has the DNA TGTGCCAGCAGCTTTTACAGGGGGAATCAGCCCCAGCATTTT.

The chain employs TRBV10-3 and TRBJ2-1; D ambiguous. CDR3 length: 17 residues. Germline CDR1 reads ENHRY; CDR2 reads SYGVKD. Deletions cut 1 base from V and 3 bases from J, with 16 bases between. CDR3 loop: CAISEFGPELNYNEQFF. CDR3 sequence (DNA): TGTGCCATCAGTGAGTTCGGACCGGAACTTAACTACAATGAGCAGTTCTTC.

The genes are TRBV5-1 and TRBJ2-7; 8 nucleotides align to TRBD2. The CDR3 extends over 15 amino acids. The V and J ends lost 4 bases and 7 bases, in that order; junction bases with no gene match: 13. Germline V gene sequence: CDR1 SGHRS, CDR2 YFSETQ. The CDR3: CASSHIAGLHGEQYF. The CDR3 nucleotides are TGCGCCAGCAGCCACATAGCGGGACTACATGGTGAGCAGTACTTC. Full variable domain (outside the CDR3, taken from reference TRBV5-1 and TRBJ2-7): KAGVTQTPRYLIKTRGQQVTLSCSPISGHRSVSWYQQTPGQGLQFLFEYFSETQRNKGNFPGRFSGRQFSNSRSEMNVSTLELGDSALYLCASSHIAGLHGEQYFGPGTRLTVT.

The genes are TRBV20-1 and TRBJ2-1, with unresolved D. Trimming took 0 bases from V and 13 from J, leaving 19 bases between them. The CDR3 has 14 residues. Germline loops: CDR1 DFQATT, CDR2 SNEGSKA (reference sequence). In DNA, the CDR3 is TGCAGTGCTAGAGATTTGCGGTTTGAGGAGACCCAGTTCTTC. Amino acids: CSARDLRFEETQFF.

With regard to this clonotype: A junction end diverges from the germline sequence, so it may reflect a read error. The rearrangement joins TRBV27 to TRBJ2-4; the D is unclear. Germline values: CDR1 MNHEY, CDR2 SMNVEV (reference sequence). This CDR3 contains 13 residues. CDR3 DNA: TGTGCCACCCGCGAGGCAGCCAAAAACATTCGGTACTTC. Translated, it gives CATREAAKNIRYF.

There are a few counts of this clonotype. The genes are TRBV6-6 and TRBJ1-2; D perhaps matches TRBD1 (5 bases). The CDR3 contains 14 residues. Germline CDR1 reads MNHNY; CDR2 reads SVGAGI (reference sequence). V lost 1 base, J lost 6 bases, and 12 bases lay in between. CDR3 bases: TGTGCCAGCAGTTACTTCCGCAGGGCAGATGGCTACACCTTC. This gives the protein CASSYFRRADGYTF.

This clonotype has just a few counts. This chain links TRBV29-1 with TRBJ2-4; D gene uncertain. This CDR3 spans 13 amino acids. Trimming cost V 3 bases and J 0 bases, with 6 bases left between them. CDR1 is SQVTM, CDR2 ANQGSEA, per germline. CDR3 residues: CSVEPGAKNIQYF. The CDR3 region has the DNA TGCAGCGTTGAGCCGGGAGCCAAAAACATTCAGTACTTC.

The J gene is TRBJ2-1, the V gene TRBV5-1; 7 bases are a match to TRBD2. The ends lost 2 bases at V and 0 bases at J; junction bases unmatched: 5. The CDR3 length is 16 residues. CDR1 SGHRS and CDR2 YFSETQ come from the germline V gene. The CDR3 reads CASSFRRTSSYNEQFF. The CDR3 DNA follows: TGCGCCAGCAGCTTCCGTCGGACTAGCTCCTACAATGAGCAGTTCTTC.

V and J are TRBV6-5 and TRBJ1-2; tentative D call: TRBD1 (5 bases). Trimming removed 2 bases from V and 0 bases from J, with 10 bases in between. The CDR3 spans 15 residues. CDR1 MNHEY and CDR2 SVGAGI come from the germline V gene. CDR3 DNA sequence: TGTGCCAGCAGTTACGGGTTGGGGCCTAACTATGGCTACACCTTC. Protein product: CASSYGLGPNYGYTF.

V gene TRBV25-1 combines with J gene TRBJ2-3; 7 nucleotides line up with TRBD2. Germline CDR1 MGHDK, CDR2 SYGVNS. This CDR3 region has 14 residues. J was trimmed by 14 bases and V by 2 bases; bases with no gene match: 13. In nucleotides, the CDR3 is TGTGCCAGCAGTGAAGGGGGAGGGCACAGATACGCGTATTTT. Encoded protein: CASSEGGGHRYAYF.

This clonotype was seen more than once but under ten times. The rearrangement links TRBV15 to TRBJ2-1; 7 nucleotides agree with TRBD2. Germline loops: CDR1 LNHNV, CDR2 YYDKDF (reference sequence). The CDR3 contains 12 residues. The CDR3 loop is CGGGYSYNEQFF. CDR3 nucleotides: TGTGGCGGGGGTTACTCCTACAATGAGCAGTTCTTC.

This clonotype was counted a few times. V usage is TRBV5-1 and J usage is TRBJ2-5; the D gene is possibly TRBD2 (5 bases). The CDR3 is 13 amino acids. Trimming pared 2 bases from V and 5 bases from J, leaving 10 bases between. From germline, CDR1 is SGHRS and CDR2 YFSETQ. As DNA, the CDR3 is TGCGCCAGCAGCTTCGAGGGCCTTGAGACCCAGTACTTC. The encoded protein is CASSFEGLETQYF.

This chain uses TRBV6-6 with TRBJ1-2; TRBD1 is a possible D gene (6 bases). Germline loops: CDR1 MNHNY, CDR2 SVGAGI (reference sequence). This CDR3 has 16 amino acids. Trimming removed 1 base at V and 4 bases at J, with 16 bases between. CDR3 sequence reads: CASSYLRLGTLYGYTF. CDR3 sequence (DNA): TGTGCCAGCAGTTACTTGAGGCTCGGGACACTCTATGGCTACACCTTC.

The chain recombines TRBV11-1 with TRBJ2-7; D gene ambiguous. The CDR3 has 14 amino acids. Looked up from germline, CDR1 is SGHAT and CDR2 is FQDESV (reference sequence). The germline V and J ends were trimmed by 8 bases and 3 bases, with 17 bases remaining between them. The CDR3 DNA follows: TGTGCCAGCCAGGACGGACGGGCGCTCTACGAGCAGTACTTC. It is translated as CASQDGRALYEQYF. The full variable domain, completed using reference TRBV11-1 and TRBJ2-7, is EAEVAQSPRYKITEKSQAVAFWCDPISGHATLYWYRQILGQGPELLVQFQDESVVDDSQLPKDRFSAERLKGVDSTLKIQPAELGDSAMYLCASQDGRALYEQYFGPGTRLTVT.

The table lists this clonotype with a few counts. The rearrangement links TRBV12-3 or TRBV12-4 to TRBJ2-1; the match to TRBD2 covers 13 bases. With V trimmed by 10 bases and J by 0 bases, 12 bases remained unmatched. The CDR3 sequence is 18 residues long. CDR3 nucleotides: TGTGCCACCAGAACGGGACTAGCGGGATTACGCTCCTACAATGAGCAGTTCTTC. Translating gives CATRTGLAGLRSYNEQFF.

The J gene is TRBJ2-3, the V gene TRBV18; a weak D match, TRBD1 (5 bases). The V gene's germline CDR1 is KGHSH and CDR2 LQKENI. CDR3 size: 14 residues. The V end lost 5 bases, the J end lost 3 bases, and 12 bases lay between the germline ends. CDR3 bases: TGTGCCAGCTCATTCCAGGGTCTGACAGATACGCAGTATTTT. It specifies CASSFQGLTDTQYF.

The CDR3 here is CASSPLGQGNGEQFF. In DNA form, the CDR3 reads TGTGCCAGCTCACCATTAGGACAGGGAAATGGTGAGCAGTTCTTC. V is TRBV18 and J is TRBJ2-1; TRBD1 matches 8 bases. Trimming took 2 bases from V and 9 from J; bases not matched to a gene: 9. The length of the CDR3 is 15 residues. Germline CDR1 reads KGHSH; CDR2 reads LQKENI.

The chain employs TRBV20-1 and TRBJ2-1, with 9 bases fitting TRBD2. This CDR3 contains 15 residues. Trimming cost V 3 bases and J 10 bases; bases outside gene matches: 13. The germline V gene encodes CDR1 DFQATT and CDR2 SNEGSKA (reference sequence). The CDR3 bases are TGCAGTGCTAGTGACCCGAGCGGGGGGACAGAGGAGCAGTTCTTC. Amino acids: CSASDPSGGTEEQFF.

This chain connects TRBV29-1 to TRBJ2-7, with D perhaps assigned TRBD1 or TRBD2 (5 bases each). The V and J ends lost 5 bases and 7 bases respectively, with 18 bases between them. The CDR3 totals 13 residues. The germline gives CDR1 SQVTM, CDR2 ANQGSEA. Here the CDR3 reads CSVPGTSLREQYF. CDR3 coding DNA: TGCAGCGTTCCCGGGACCAGTCTACGTGAGCAGTACTTC.

This clonotype has just a few counts. The rearrangement links TRBV7-2 to TRBJ2-3; 7 bases align to TRBD1. The CDR3 runs 13 residues. With V trimmed by 3 bases and J by 14 bases, 11 bases remained unmatched. Germline CDR1 and CDR2: SGHTA and FQGNSA. The DNA of the CDR3 is TGTGCCAGCAGCTTCACTAGGGACAGATACGCGTATTTT. Protein: CASSFTRDRYAYF.

For the CDR3, the DNA is TGCAGCGTTGCCGGGACAGGGGGATATGGCTACACCTTC. Translation gives CSVAGTGGYGYTF. The V and J genes are TRBV29-1 and TRBJ1-2; 11 nucleotides match TRBD1. V lost 4 bases, J lost 5 bases, and 3 bases stayed unmatched. There are 13 residues in the CDR3. From germline, CDR1 is SQVTM and CDR2 ANQGSEA.

The gene calls are TRBV18 and TRBJ1-1, with TRBD1 matching 7 bases. V dropped 3 bases and J dropped 5; count of bases not matched to a gene: 6. This CDR3 comprises 14 residues. The germline V gene has CDR1 KGHSH and CDR2 LQKENI. The CDR3 nucleotides are TGTGCCAGCTCACCTACCGCAGGGGGGACTGAAGCTTTCTTT. Protein sequence: CASSPTAGGTEAFF.

The gene calls are TRBV7-2 and TRBJ2-7; 12 bases are shared with TRBD2. Germline V gene sequence: CDR1 SGHTA, CDR2 FQGNSA. The V gene end was trimmed by 4 bases and the J gene end by 3 bases; junction bases not matched to a gene: 16. The CDR3 extends over 19 amino acids. CDR3 residues: CASSSLSTSGSRNYYEQYF. Here the CDR3 DNA reads TGTGCCAGCAGCTCTTTGTCGACTAGCGGGAGTCGAAACTACTACGAGCAGTACTTC.

About this clonotype: A read error may account for a junction end that differs from germline. The genes are TRBV7-2 and TRBJ2-1, with 9 bases that match TRBD2. In germline, CDR1 is SGHTA, CDR2 FQGNSA. The length of the CDR3 is 16 residues. The CDR3 protein is CASSLAAGGSHKEQFF. The CDR3 bases are TGTGCCAGCAGCTTAGCGGCGGGAGGGTCCCACAAGGAGCAGTTCTTC.

This sequence joins TRBV23-1 and TRBJ2-5, with TRBD2 matching 7 bases. The DNA end is a closer match to TRBJ2-7, so the J assignment may be wrong. TRBV23-1 is annotated as an ORF whose role is uncertain. CDR3 length equals 14 residues. The CDR3 sequence is CASSSPRGFYEQYF. Here the CDR3 DNA reads TGCGCCAGCAGTTCCCCGCGGGGGTTTTACGAGCAGTACTTC.

The chain uses TRBV13 and TRBJ1-1, with 7 positions matching TRBD1. This CDR3 contains 14 residues. Germline-derived CDR1 and CDR2 are PRHDT and FYEKMQ (reference sequence). Trimming at V came to 3 bases and at J to 1 base, leaving 2 bases not matched to a gene. The CDR3 DNA is TGTGCCAGCAGCTTCCGGGACAGGAACACTGAAGCTTTCTTT. Amino acids: CASSFRDRNTEAFF. Complete variable domain (other parts from reference TRBV13 and TRBJ1-1): AAGVIQSPRHLIKEKRETATLKCYPIPRHDTVYWYQQGPGQDPQFLISFYEKMQSDKGSIPDRFSAQQFSDYHSELNMSSLELGDSALYFCASSFRDRNTEAFFGQGTRLTVV.